A selection of T cell receptor beta chains follows, all from one sample in a study of cytomegalovirus exposure and HLA in healthy donors. This table comes from immunoSEQ multiplex PCR, and its TCRdb copy is limited to in-frame clones, with some not included. The sample includes 150,000 to 200,000 clones, approximately 88% seen only once; the top ten take 0.2% to 0.3%. The source material was PBMCs. The receptor source for this set is a boy aged 5-17 years in good health and CMV-seronegative. The CDR3 runs from the conserved cysteine through the conserved F or W. D genes are given only for firm matches. The size field is filled for only some rows; it gives once, few, many or a size class.

TRBJ1-1,.,.,TRBV7-6,TGTGCCAGCAGCTTGGCCCAGGGGAACACTGAAGCTTTCTTT,CASSLAQGNTEAFF
TRBJ2-7,TRBD1,.,TRBV19,TGTGCCAGTAGTACCCTAGTCCGGGACAGGGCCTACGAGCAGTACTTC,CASSTLVRDRAYEQYF
TRBJ1-2,.,.,TRBV10-3,TGTGCCATCAGTGAGTCTTCCGGGACATCGGGCTATGGCTACACCTTC,CAISESSGTSGYGYTF
TRBJ1-1,.,.,TRBV10-3,TGTGCCATCAGTGAGTCCGGAGGGACTGAAGCTTTCTTT,CAISESGGTEAFF
TRBJ2-1,TRBD2,few,TRBV28,TGTGCCAGCAGTTTTCTACTAGCGGGAGGTTATGAGCAGTTCTTC,CASSFLLAGGYEQFF
TRBJ2-3,.,.,TRBV6-4,TGTGCCAGCAGTGACGGAGCGGGTTCAGATACGCAGTATTTT,CASSDGAGSDTQYF
TRBJ2-5,.,.,TRBV5-6,TGTGCCAGCAGCTTGGCCAGGGGAGAGACCCAGTACTTC,CASSLARGETQYF
TRBJ1-4,.,once,TRBV4-3,TGCGCCAGCAGCCAAGGGGCAGGGTTGGATGAAAAACTGTTTTTT,CASSQGAGLDEKLFF
TRBJ1-3,.,.,TRBV7-9,TGTGCCAGCAGAACCTCGGGGGGGCAATCTGGAAACACCATATATTTT,CASRTSGGQSGNTIYF
TRBJ2-1,TRBD2,.,TRBV6-5,TGTGCCAGCAGTGTACTAGCGGGGGTCGGTGAGCAGTTCTTC,CASSVLAGVGEQFF
TRBJ1-2,TRBD1,.,TRBV9,TGTGCCAGCAGAACGGGGAAGACAGGGGACGGCTACACCTTC,CASRTGKTGDGYTF
TRBJ2-2,TRBD1,.,TRBV7-3,TGTGCCAGCAGCCTAGAACAGGGGGCAAACACCGGGGAGCTGTTTTTT,CASSLEQGANTGELFF
TRBJ1-4,.,.,TRBV28,TGTGCCAGCACGGGTACTACCGAAAAACTGTTTTTT,CASTGTTEKLFF
TRBJ2-1,TRBD2,.,TRBV5-1,TGCGCCAGCAGCCATGGACTAGCGGATAATCACAATGAGCAGTTCTTC,CASSHGLADNHNEQFF
TRBJ2-1,.,once,TRBV27,TGTGCCAGCAGTTTAGGTCGGAATGAGCAGTTCTTC,CASSLGRNEQFF
TRBJ2-7,.,.,TRBV7-2,TGTGCCAGCAGCCCTGATACGGGGGGCTGGGGTGAGCAGTACTTC,CASSPDTGGWGEQYF
TRBJ1-5,.,.,TRBV9,TGTGCCAGCACACCGGGGGGACCTCAGCCCCAGCATTTT,CASTPGGPQPQHF
TRBJ2-1,.,.,TRBV2,TGTGCCAACCAGAGGAGCTCCTACAATGAGCAGTTCTTC,CANQRSSYNEQFF
TRBJ1-2,TRBD1,once,TRBV30,TGTGCCTGGAGATCTCGGGACAGTAACTATGGCTACACCTTC,CAWRSRDSNYGYTF
TRBJ1-6,.,.,TRBV4-1,TGCGCCAGCAGCCAGCCAGAGCGGGGGGATTCACCCCTCCACTTT,CASSQPERGDSPLHF
TRBJ2-5,TRBD2,.,TRBV11-2,TGTGCCAGCAGCTCCGGGACTAGGCAAGAGACCCAGTACTTC,CASSSGTRQETQYF
TRBJ1-1,.,once,TRBV10-3,TGTGCCATCAGCCCTCGAACAGGGCTGAACACTGAAGCTTTCTTT,CAISPRTGLNTEAFF
TRBJ1-6,.,.,TRBV6-6,TGTGCCAGCAGTTTTGACGGGGGGAATTCACCCCTCCACTTT,CASSFDGGNSPLHF
TRBJ2-5,TRBD1,.,TRBV7-3,TGTGCCAGCAGCTTAGGCCCAGGGGGTAGGCAAGAGACCCAGTACTTC,CASSLGPGGRQETQYF
TRBJ2-5,.,.,TRBV11-2,TGTGCCAGCAGCCAGCGGGTGGAAGAGACCCAGTACTTC,CASSQRVEETQYF
TRBJ2-3,TRBD2,once,TRBV9,TGTGCCAGCAGCGTAGAACTAGCGGGAGTTCCCGGGAAAGATACGCAGTATTTT,CASSVELAGVPGKDTQYF
TRBJ2-1,.,.,TRBV5-4,TGTGCCAGCAGCTTGGCCCGGGGTAATGAGCAGTTCTTC,CASSLARGNEQFF
TRBJ2-3,.,.,TRBV4-1,TGCGCCAGCAGCCAAGGTTCCCTCACAGATACGCAGTATTTT,CASSQGSLTDTQYF
TRBJ1-2,TRBD1,.,TRBV19,TGTGCCAGTAGTGACAGGGGGAAACGGGGCTACACCTTC,CASSDRGKRGYTF
TRBJ2-4,.,.,TRBV5-1,TGCGCCAGCAGCTTGGGACAGGTAGAAAACATTCAGTACTTC,CASSLGQVENIQYF
TRBJ1-5,TRBD1,.,TRBV5-6,TGTGCCAGCAGCCGGGGGACAGCTCATAGCAATCAGCCCCAGCATTTT,CASSRGTAHSNQPQHF
TRBJ1-2,.,few,TRBV4-3,TGCGCCAGCAGCCAACCAGGGTTCAGTGGCTACACCTTC,CASSQPGFSGYTF
TRBJ2-1,TRBD2,.,TRBV30,TGTGCCTGGTGGGGAGGGACCGAGCAGTTCTTC,CAWWGGTEQFF
TRBJ1-2,TRBD1,.,TRBV2,TGTGCCAGCACTACGACAGGGAACTATGGCTACACCTTC,CASTTTGNYGYTF
TRBJ2-3,TRBD2,.,TRBV30,TGTGCCTGGAGTCCCCTTAGCGGGGGGGCTAATACGCAGTATTTT,CAWSPLSGGANTQYF
TRBJ2-3,.,.,TRBV7-3,TGTGCCAGCAGCTTACGTGGGGGCGCAGATACGCAGTATTTT,CASSLRGGADTQYF
TRBJ1-6,TRBD1,.,TRBV6-4,TGTGCCAGCAGTCAAACGGGACAGGGGAATTCACCCCTCCACTTT,CASSQTGQGNSPLHF
TRBJ2-2,TRBD2,.,TRBV9,TGTGCCAGCAGCGTTAATCAGATAGCGGGTACCGGGGAGCTGTTTTTT,CASSVNQIAGTGELFF
TRBJ2-1,TRBD1,.,TRBV9,TGTGCCAGCAGCGTCAACCGGGACAGGGGACTTTGGAATGAGCAGTTCTTC,CASSVNRDRGLWNEQFF
TRBJ2-2,TRBD2,.,TRBV7-8,TGTGCCAGCAGCTCCTCGGCTAGCGGGGGGTCCGGGGAGCTGTTTTTT,CASSSSASGGSGELFF
TRBJ1-2,.,.,TRBV4-2,TGTGCCAGCAGCCAAGATCTGCAGGTCGGCGGCTACACCTTC,CASSQDLQVGGYTF
TRBJ2-5,TRBD2,.,TRBV5-1,TGCGCCAGCAGCTTGGCGAGGGGTGTAGCGGGGTCCCAAGAGACCCAGTACTTC,CASSLARGVAGSQETQYF
TRBJ2-7,.,.,TRBV15,TGTGCCACCAGCAGATGCCCGGGACTCTGCCTCCCTTACGAGCAGTACTTC,CATSRCPGLCLPYEQYF
TRBJ1-4,.,few,TRBV4-2,TGTGCCAGCAGCCAATCCAGGGGTGGGAATGAAAAACTGTTTTTT,CASSQSRGGNEKLFF
TRBJ2-5,TRBD1,.,TRBV19,TGTGCCAGTAGGAATAACCCCGGGACAGGACAAGAGACCCAGTACTTC,CASRNNPGTGQETQYF